The 18 T cell receptor beta chains in this list originate from one sample, sequenced in a study of blood T cell repertoires in COVID-19. Clones were sequenced by immunoSEQ multiplex PCR, and TCRdb holds only the in-frame ones, with some missing. The sample includes about 150,000 clones, 80% to 90% of them seen just once. The sequencing sample was made of peripheral blood. The receptors derive from a woman aged 45-65 years with acute or convalescent COVID-19.

V usage is TRBV28 and J usage is TRBJ2-2, with 13 bases aligning to TRBD2. Germline V CDR1 and CDR2: MDHEN, SYDVKM. V was pared by 6 bases and J by 5 bases, with 9 bases of the junction left unmatched. This CDR3 region has 17 residues. The CDR3 nucleotides read TGTGCCAGCAGACGCGAGGGACTAGCGGGACGGACCGGGGAGCTGTTTTTT. Protein product: CASRREGLAGRTGELFF. Looking up the rest from reference TRBV28 and TRBJ2-2 gives the full variable domain: DVKVTQSSRYLVKRTGEKVFLECVQDMDHENMFWYRQDPGLGLRLIYFSYDVKMKEKGDIPEGYSVSREKKERFSLILESASTNQTSMYLCASRREGLAGRTGELFFGEGSRLTVL.

V is TRBV7-2 and J is TRBJ1-1; the D is unclear. CDR3 length: 13 residues. The germline CDR1 and CDR2 sequences are SGHTA and FQGNSA. Deletions cut 2 bases from V and 6 bases from J, with 10 bases between. This CDR3 is CASSLLGSSEAFF. DNA for the CDR3: TGTGCCAGCAGCTTACTAGGATCATCTGAAGCTTTCTTT.

This chain joins TRBV4-3 and TRBJ2-3, with TRBD2 matching 12 bases. The CDR3 extends over 20 amino acids. The junction had 14 bases not matched to a gene; V was cut back by 0 bases and J by 4 bases. CDR1 LGHNA and CDR2 YSLEER come from the germline V gene. The CDR3 DNA sequence: TGCGCCAGCAGCCAAGAAAGGTCTAGCGGGGGGGAAGGGGCTCCAGATACGCAGTATTTT. Amino acids: CASSQERSSGGEGAPDTQYF.

The J gene is TRBJ2-3, the V gene TRBV3-1 (or the pseudogene TRBV3-2), with D uncertain. Germline V gene lookup returns CDR1 LGHDT and CDR2 YNNKEL (reference sequence). CDR3 length: 15 amino acids. The ends were cut back, 1 base at V and 6 bases at J, with 14 bases in the middle. CDR3 in DNA: TGTGCCAGCAGCCAAGTGCCACAGAAGGTCGATACGCAGTATTTT. Its protein is CASSQVPQKVDTQYF.

The chain uses TRBV6-6 and TRBJ1-5; unclear D gene. From germline, CDR1 is MNHNY and CDR2 SVGAGI (reference sequence). Trimming cost V 2 bases and J 3 bases, with 8 bases left between them. There are 14 residues in the CDR3. Here the CDR3 DNA reads TGTGCCAGCAGTTACGCAGAAGACAATCAGCCCCAGCATTTT. Encoded protein: CASSYAEDNQPQHF.

The chain recombines TRBV10-2 with TRBJ1-2; D not resolved. There are 11 residues in the CDR3. V lost 6 bases to trimming and J lost 5 bases, with 7 bases between them. Germline assignment: CDR1 WSHSY and CDR2 SAAADI. CDR3 nucleotide sequence: TGCGCCAGCAGATATCAGTATGGCTACACCTTC. Translating gives CASRYQYGYTF.

The V and J genes are TRBV9 and TRBJ2-3; 8 nucleotides line up with TRBD2. Germline loops: CDR1 SGDLS, CDR2 YYNGEE. J gave up 3 bases and V 0 bases, and 3 bases lay outside the gene matches. The CDR3 has 15 amino acids. The CDR3 here is CASSVDRGGTDTQYF. The CDR3 DNA sequence: TGTGCCAGCAGCGTAGATCGGGGGGGAACAGATACGCAGTATTTT.

This sequence joins TRBV27 and TRBJ2-7; 9 nucleotides match TRBD2. The trim removed 3 bases at V and 6 bases at J, leaving 6 bases unmatched. Germline V gene sequence: CDR1 MNHEY, CDR2 SMNVEV (reference sequence). The CDR3 has 14 residues. CDR3 sequence reads: CASSLVAGVVEQYF. DNA for the CDR3: TGTGCCAGCAGTTTGGTAGCGGGAGTGGTCGAGCAGTACTTC.

The genes are TRBV6-4 and TRBJ2-3; tentative D call: TRBD2 (6 bases). Germline lookup yields CDR1 MRHNA and CDR2 SNTAGT. This CDR3 is built from 16 residues. V shed 8 bases and J shed 0 bases, with 18 bases lying between them. The CDR3 sequence is CASSREIAASTDTQYF. CDR3 nucleotide sequence: TGTGCCAGCTCCCGGGAAATAGCGGCTAGCACAGATACGCAGTATTTT.

This chain links TRBV11-2 with TRBJ2-5, with no clear D. The CDR3 spans 14 residues. Trimming cost V 5 bases and J 5 bases, with 15 bases left between them. Looked up from germline, CDR1 is SGHAT and CDR2 is FQNNGV. CDR3 DNA sequence: TGTGCCAGCAGCCCGCTCCCGGTGTTCGAGACCCAGTACTTC. Its translation is CASSPLPVFETQYF.

The chain links TRBV4-3 to TRBJ1-2; a possible D gene is TRBD1 (5 bases). CDR1 and CDR2 from the germline V gene are LGHNA and YSLEER. Trimming took 3 bases from V and 3 from J, leaving 11 bases between them. The CDR3 covers 14 residues. In DNA form, the CDR3 reads TGCGCCAGCAGCCATGCGGGGGTAGACTATGGCTACACCTTC. Translated: CASSHAGVDYGYTF.

This clone was recorded a few times. The chain joins TRBV18 to TRBJ1-6; 7 bases align to TRBD1. The trim removed 6 bases at V and 7 bases at J, leaving 9 bases unmatched. Germline V CDR1 and CDR2: KGHSH, LQKENI. The CDR3 runs to 15 residues. The CDR3 is CASSPSVQGNSPLHF. In DNA form, the CDR3 reads TGTGCCAGCTCGCCCTCGGTACAGGGGAATTCACCCCTCCACTTT. Full variable domain (outside the CDR3, taken from reference TRBV18 and TRBJ1-6): NAGVMQNPRHLVRRRGQEARLRCSPMKGHSHVYWYRQLPEEGLKFMVYLQKENIIDESGMPKERFSAEFPKEGPSILRIQQVVRGDSAAYFCASSPSVQGNSPLHFGNGTRLTVT.

The rearrangement uses TRBV27 and TRBJ2-7; no clear D. V was clipped by 5 bases and J by 2 bases, with 10 bases between them. This CDR3 comprises 13 residues. Germline V gives CDR1 MNHEY, CDR2 SMNVEV (reference sequence). In DNA form, the CDR3 reads TGTGCCAGCAGTCGGCTAGTACCCTACGAGCAGTACTTC. Translation: CASSRLVPYEQYF.

The V call is TRBV2, the J call TRBJ1-1; maybe TRBD1 (6 bases). Germline-derived CDR1 and CDR2 are SNHLY and FYNNEI. CDR3 length: 15 residues. The V end was cut by 11 bases, the J end by 1 base, with 20 bases between. CDR3 sequence reads: CAGGGQKTGNTEAFF. In DNA, the CDR3 is TGTGCCGGCGGAGGCCAGAAGACAGGGAACACTGAAGCTTTCTTT. Drawing the rest from reference TRBV2 and TRBJ1-1, the complete variable domain is EPEVTQTPSHQVTQMGQEVILRCVPISNHLYFYWYRQILGQKVEFLVSFYNNEISEKSEIFDDQFSVERPDGSNFTLKIRSTKLEDSAMYFCAGGGQKTGNTEAFFGQGTRLTVV.

The chain carries TRBV18 and TRBJ1-5, with TRBD1 matching 10 bases. Germline CDR1 KGHSH, CDR2 LQKENI. The J segment lost 3 bases and the V segment lost 1 base, leaving 6 bases of the junction unmatched. The CDR3 is made up of 17 amino acids. The CDR3 DNA reads as TGTGCCAGCTCACCACAAGCTGGGACAGGGGACAATCAGCCCCAGCATTTT. Protein sequence: CASSPQAGTGDNQPQHF.

The rearrangement links TRBV11-2 to TRBJ2-5, with 8 bases lining up with TRBD2. This CDR3 is built from 13 residues. Germline CDR1 and CDR2: SGHAT and FQNNGV. J was trimmed by 9 bases and V by 1 base; bases with no gene match: 4. The CDR3 nucleotides are TGTGCCAGCAGCTTAGCTGGACTAGCCTCCCAGTACTTC. This gives the protein CASSLAGLASQYF.

This sequence joins TRBV5-4 and TRBJ2-5; the D gene is possibly TRBD1 (6 bases). Deletions cut 3 bases from V and 7 bases from J, with 22 bases between. CDR3 length: 16 residues. CDR1 SGHNT and CDR2 YYREEE come from the germline V gene (reference sequence). DNA of the CDR3: TGTGCCAGCAGCTCTGGGGGCCTGCGGACCAGGGGGACCCAGTACTTC. Translated, it gives CASSSGGLRTRGTQYF.

The V gene is TRBV7-3, the J gene TRBJ1-1; 9 positions match TRBD1. This CDR3 is 14 amino acids long. Germline loops: CDR1 SGHTA, CDR2 FQGTGA. V was clipped by 4 bases and J by 4 bases; unmatched bases: 4. The CDR3 sequence: CASSSTGGVTEAFF. DNA of the CDR3: TGTGCCAGCAGCTCCACAGGGGGCGTCACTGAAGCTTTCTTT.